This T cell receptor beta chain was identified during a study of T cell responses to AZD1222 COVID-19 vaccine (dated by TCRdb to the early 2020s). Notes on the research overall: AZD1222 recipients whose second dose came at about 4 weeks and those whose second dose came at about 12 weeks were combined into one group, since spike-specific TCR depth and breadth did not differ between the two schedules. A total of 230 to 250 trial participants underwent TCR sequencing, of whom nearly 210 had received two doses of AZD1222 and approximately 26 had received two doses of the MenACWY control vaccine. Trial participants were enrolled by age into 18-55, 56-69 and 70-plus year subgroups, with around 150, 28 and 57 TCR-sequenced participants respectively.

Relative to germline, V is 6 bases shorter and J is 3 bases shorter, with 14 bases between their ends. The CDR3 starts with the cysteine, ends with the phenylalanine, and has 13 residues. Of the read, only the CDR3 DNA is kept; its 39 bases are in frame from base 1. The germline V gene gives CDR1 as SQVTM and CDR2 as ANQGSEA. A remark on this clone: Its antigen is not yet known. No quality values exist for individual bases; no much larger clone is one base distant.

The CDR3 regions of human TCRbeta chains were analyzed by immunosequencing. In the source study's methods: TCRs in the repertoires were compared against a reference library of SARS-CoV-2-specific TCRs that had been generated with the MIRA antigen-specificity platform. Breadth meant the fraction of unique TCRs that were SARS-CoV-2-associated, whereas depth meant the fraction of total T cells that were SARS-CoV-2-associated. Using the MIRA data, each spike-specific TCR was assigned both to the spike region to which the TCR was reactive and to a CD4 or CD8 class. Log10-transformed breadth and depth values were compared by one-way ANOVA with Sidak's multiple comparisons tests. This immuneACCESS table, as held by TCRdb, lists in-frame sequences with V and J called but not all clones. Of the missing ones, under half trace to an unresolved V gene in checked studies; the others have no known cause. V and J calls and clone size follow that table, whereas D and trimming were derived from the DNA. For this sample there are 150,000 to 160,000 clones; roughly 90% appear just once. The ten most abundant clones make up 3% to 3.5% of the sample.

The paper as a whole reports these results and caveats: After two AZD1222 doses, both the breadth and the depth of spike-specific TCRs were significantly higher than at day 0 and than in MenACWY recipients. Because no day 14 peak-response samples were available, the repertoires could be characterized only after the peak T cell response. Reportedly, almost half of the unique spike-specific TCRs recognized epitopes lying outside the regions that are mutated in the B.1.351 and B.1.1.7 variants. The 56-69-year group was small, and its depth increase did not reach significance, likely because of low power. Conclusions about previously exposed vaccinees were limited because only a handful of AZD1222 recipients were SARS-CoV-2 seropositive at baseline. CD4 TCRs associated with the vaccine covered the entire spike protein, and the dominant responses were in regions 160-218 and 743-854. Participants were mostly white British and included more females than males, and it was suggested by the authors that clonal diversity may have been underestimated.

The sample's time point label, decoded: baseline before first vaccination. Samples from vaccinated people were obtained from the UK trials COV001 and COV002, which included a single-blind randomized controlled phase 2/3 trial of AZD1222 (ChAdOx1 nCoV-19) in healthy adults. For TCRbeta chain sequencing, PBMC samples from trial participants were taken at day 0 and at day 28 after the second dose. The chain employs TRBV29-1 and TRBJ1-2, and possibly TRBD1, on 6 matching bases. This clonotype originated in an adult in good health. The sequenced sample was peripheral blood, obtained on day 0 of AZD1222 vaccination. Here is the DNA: TGCAGCGTCAATGTAGGGGGAGACTATGGCTACACCTTC. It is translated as CSVNVGGDYGYTF.